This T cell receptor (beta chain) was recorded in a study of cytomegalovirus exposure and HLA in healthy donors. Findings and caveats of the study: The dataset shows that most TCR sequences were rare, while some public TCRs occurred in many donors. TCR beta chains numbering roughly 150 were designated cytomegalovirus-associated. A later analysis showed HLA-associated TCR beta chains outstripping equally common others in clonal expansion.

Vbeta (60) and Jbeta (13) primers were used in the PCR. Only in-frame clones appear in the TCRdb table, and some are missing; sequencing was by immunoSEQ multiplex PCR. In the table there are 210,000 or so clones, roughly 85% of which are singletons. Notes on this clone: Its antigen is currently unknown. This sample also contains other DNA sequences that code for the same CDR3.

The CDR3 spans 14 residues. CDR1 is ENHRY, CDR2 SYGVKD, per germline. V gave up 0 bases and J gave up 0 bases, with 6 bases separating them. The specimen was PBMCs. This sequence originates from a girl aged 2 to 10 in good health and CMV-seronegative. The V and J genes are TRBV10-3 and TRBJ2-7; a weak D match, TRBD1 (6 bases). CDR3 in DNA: TGTGCCATCAGTGAGTCAGGGGGCTCCTACGAGCAGTACTTC. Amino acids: CAISESGGSYEQYF.